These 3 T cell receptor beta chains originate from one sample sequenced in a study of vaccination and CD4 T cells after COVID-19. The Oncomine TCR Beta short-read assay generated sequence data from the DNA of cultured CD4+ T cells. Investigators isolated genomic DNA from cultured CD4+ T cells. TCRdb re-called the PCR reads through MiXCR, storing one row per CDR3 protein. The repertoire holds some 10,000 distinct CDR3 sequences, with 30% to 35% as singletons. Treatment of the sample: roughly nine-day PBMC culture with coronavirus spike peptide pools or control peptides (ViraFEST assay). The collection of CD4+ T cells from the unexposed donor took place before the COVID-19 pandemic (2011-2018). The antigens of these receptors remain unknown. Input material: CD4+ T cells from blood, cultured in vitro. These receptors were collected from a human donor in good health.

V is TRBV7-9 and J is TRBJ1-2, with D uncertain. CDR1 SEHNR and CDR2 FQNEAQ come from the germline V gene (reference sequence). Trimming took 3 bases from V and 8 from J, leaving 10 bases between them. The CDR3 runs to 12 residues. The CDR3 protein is CASSLEADGYTF. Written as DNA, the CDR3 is TGTGCCAGCAGCTTGGAGGCAGACGGCTACACCTTC.

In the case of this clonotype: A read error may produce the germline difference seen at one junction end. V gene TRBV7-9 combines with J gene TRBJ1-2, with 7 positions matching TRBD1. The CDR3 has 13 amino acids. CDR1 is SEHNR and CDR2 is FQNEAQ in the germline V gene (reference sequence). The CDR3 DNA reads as TGCGCCAGCAGCTTCTCCCAGGGGGGTGGCTACACCTTC. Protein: CASSFSQGGGYTF.

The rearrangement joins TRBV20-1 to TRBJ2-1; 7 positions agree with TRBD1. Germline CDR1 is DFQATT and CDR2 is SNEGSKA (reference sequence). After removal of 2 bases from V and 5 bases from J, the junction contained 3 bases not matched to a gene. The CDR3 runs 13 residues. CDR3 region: CSARQGVNNEQFF. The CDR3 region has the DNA TGCAGTGCTAGACAGGGGGTCAACAATGAGCAGTTCTTC.